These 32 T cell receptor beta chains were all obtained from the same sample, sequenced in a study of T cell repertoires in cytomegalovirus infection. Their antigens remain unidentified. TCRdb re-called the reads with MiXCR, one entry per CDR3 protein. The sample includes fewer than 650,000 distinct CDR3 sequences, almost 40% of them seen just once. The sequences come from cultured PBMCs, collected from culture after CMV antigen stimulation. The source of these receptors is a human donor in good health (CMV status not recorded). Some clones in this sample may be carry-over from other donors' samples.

CDR3 loop: CASGGSQETQYF. Here the CDR3 DNA reads TGTGCCAGCGGCGGATCGCAAGAGACCCAGTACTTC. The chain couples TRBV7-8 to TRBJ2-5; the D is unclear. In germline, CDR1 is SGHVS, CDR2 FQNEAQ. Trimming took off 8 bases at V and 2 bases at J, with 9 bases between the two ends. The CDR3 has 12 amino acids.

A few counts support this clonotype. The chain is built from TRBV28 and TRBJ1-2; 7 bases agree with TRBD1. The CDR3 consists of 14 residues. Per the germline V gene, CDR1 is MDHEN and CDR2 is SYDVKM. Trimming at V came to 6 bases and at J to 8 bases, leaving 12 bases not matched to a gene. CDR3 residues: CASSPGTAFWGYTF. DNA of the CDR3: TGTGCCAGCAGCCCCGGGACAGCCTTCTGGGGCTACACCTTC.

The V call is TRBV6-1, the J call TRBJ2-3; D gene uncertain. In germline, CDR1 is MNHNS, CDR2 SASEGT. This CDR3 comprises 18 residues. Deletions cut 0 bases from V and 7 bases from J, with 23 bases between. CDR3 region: CASSEAPQALPLGYTQYF. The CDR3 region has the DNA TGTGCCAGCAGTGAAGCCCCCCAGGCACTTCCGTTGGGGTATACGCAGTATTTT.

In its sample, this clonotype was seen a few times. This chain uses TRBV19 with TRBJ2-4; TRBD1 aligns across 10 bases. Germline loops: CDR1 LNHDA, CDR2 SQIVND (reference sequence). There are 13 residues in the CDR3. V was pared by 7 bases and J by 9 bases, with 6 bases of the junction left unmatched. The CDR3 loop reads CASNTGTGAIQYF. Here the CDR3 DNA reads TGTGCCAGTAACACCGGGACAGGGGCCATTCAGTACTTC. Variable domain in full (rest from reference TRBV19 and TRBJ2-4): DGGITQSPKYLFRKEGQNVTLSCEQNLNHDAMYWYRQDPGQGLRLIYYSQIVNDFQKGDIAEGYSVSREKKESFPLTVTSAQKNPTAFYLCASNTGTGAIQYFGAGTRLSVL.

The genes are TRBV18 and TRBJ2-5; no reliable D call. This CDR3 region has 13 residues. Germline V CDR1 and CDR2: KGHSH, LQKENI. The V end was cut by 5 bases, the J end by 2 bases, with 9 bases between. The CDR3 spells CASSSTHQETQYF. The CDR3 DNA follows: TGTGCCAGCTCATCGACACATCAAGAGACCCAGTACTTC.

The CDR3 here is CASSQDRAGPSNEQFF. Here the CDR3 DNA reads TGCGCCAGCAGCCAAGACCGAGCGGGACCCTCGAATGAGCAGTTCTTC. The genes are TRBV4-3 and TRBJ2-1; 7 nucleotides match TRBD2. With 0 bases clipped from V and 7 bases from J, the junction kept 9 bases outside the gene matches. Per the germline V gene, CDR1 is LGHNA and CDR2 is YSLEER. This CDR3 comprises 16 residues.

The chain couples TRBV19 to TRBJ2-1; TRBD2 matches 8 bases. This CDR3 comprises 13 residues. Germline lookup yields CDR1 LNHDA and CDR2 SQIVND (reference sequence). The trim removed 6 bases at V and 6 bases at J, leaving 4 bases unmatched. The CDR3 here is CASRLAAGNEQFF. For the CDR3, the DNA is TGTGCCAGTAGACTAGCGGCGGGCAATGAGCAGTTCTTC.

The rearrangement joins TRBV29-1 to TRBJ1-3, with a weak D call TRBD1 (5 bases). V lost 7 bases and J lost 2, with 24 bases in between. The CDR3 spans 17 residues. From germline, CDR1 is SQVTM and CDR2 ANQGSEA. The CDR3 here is CSATSAIQGGPGNTIYF. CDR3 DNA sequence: TGCAGCGCAACCTCAGCTATCCAGGGAGGGCCTGGAAACACCATATATTTT.

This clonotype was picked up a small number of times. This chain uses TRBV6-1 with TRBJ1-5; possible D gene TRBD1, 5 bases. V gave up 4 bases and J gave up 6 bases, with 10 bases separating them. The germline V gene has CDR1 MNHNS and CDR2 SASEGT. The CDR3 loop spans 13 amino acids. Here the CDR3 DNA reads TGTGCCAGCAGTGTACAGGAGGGTCAGCCCCAGCATTTT. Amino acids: CASSVQEGQPQHF.

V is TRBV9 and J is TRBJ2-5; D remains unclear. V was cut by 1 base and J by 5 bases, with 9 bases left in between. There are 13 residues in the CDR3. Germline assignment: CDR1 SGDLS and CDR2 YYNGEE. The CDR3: CASSVSPSETQYF. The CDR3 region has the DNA TGTGCCAGCAGCGTATCACCCTCGGAGACCCAGTACTTC. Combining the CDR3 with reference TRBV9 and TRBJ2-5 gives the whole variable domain DSGVTQTPKHLITATGQRVTLRCSPRSGDLSVYWYQQSLDQGLQFLIQYYNGEERAKGNILERFSAQQFPDLHSELNLSSLELGDSALYFCASSVSPSETQYFGPGTRLLVL.

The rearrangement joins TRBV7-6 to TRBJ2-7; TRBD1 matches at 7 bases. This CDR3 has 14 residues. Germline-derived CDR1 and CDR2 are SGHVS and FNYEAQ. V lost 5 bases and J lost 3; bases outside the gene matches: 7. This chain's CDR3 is CASSPQGTVYEQYF. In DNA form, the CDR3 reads TGTGCCAGCAGCCCACAAGGGACAGTCTACGAGCAGTACTTC. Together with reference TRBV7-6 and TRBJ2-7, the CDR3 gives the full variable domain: GAGVSQSPRYKVTKRGQDVALRCDPISGHVSLYWYRQALGQGPEFLTYFNYEAQQDKSGLPNDRFSAERPEGSISTLTIQRTEQRDSAMYRCASSPQGTVYEQYFGPGTRLTVT.

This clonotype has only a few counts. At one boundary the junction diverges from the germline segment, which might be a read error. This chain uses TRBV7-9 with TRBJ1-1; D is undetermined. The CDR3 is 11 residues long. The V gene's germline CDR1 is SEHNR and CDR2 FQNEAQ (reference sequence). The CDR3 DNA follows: TGTGCCAGCAGCTTAGCAGAGGGTGTAAATTTT. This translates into CASSLAEGVNF.

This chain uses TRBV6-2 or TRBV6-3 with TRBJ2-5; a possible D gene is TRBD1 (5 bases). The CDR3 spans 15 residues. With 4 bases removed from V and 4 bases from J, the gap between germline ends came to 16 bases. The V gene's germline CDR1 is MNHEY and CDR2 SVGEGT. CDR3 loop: CASSSWGPGLETQYF. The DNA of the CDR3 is TGTGCCAGCAGTTCCTGGGGCCCTGGTCTAGAGACCCAGTACTTC.

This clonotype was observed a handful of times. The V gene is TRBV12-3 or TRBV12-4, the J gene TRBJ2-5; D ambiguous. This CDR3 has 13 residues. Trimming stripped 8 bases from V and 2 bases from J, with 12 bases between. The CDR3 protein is CASASRAQETQYF. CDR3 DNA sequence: TGTGCCAGCGCCAGCCGCGCACAAGAGACCCAGTACTTC.

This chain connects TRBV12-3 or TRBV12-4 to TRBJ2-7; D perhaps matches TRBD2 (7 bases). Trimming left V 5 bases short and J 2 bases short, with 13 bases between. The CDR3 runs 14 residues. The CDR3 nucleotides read TGTGCCAGCAGTCCGTACGGGGGGCCCTACGAGCAGTACTTC. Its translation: CASSPYGGPYEQYF.

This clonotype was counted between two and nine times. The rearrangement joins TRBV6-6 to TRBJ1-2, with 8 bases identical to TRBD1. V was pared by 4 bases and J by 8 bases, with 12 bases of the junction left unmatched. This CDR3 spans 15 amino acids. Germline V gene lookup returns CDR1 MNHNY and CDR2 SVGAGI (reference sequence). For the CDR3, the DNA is TGTGCCAGCAGTTCCACAACGGGACAGGCCCACGGCTACACCTTC. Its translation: CASSSTTGQAHGYTF.

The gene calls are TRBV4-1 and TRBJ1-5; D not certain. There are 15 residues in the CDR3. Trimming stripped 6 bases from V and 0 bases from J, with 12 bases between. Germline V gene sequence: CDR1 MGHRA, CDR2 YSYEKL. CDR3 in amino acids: CASSRLLDSNQPQHF. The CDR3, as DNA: TGCGCCAGCAGTCGTCTACTCGATAGCAATCAGCCCCAGCATTTT.

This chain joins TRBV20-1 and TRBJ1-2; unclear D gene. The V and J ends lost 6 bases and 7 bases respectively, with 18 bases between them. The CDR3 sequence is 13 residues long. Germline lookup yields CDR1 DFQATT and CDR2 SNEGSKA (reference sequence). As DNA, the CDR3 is TGCAGTGCCCCCACCGGAGATCTACGTGGCTACACCTTC. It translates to CSAPTGDLRGYTF.

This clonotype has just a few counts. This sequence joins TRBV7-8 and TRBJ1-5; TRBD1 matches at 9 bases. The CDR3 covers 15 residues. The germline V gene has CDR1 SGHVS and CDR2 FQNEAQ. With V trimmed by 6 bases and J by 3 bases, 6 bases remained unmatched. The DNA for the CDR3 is TGTGCCAGCAGGCTCGGACAGGGGAACAATCAGCCCCAGCATTTT. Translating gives CASRLGQGNNQPQHF.

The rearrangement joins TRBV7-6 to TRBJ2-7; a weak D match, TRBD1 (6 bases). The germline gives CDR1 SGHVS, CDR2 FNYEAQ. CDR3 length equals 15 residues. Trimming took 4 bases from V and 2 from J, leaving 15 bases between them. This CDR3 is CASSSMTRGPYEQYF. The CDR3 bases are TGTGCCAGCAGCTCTATGACCAGGGGACCCTACGAGCAGTACTTC. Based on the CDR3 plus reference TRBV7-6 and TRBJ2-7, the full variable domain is GAGVSQSPRYKVTKRGQDVALRCDPISGHVSLYWYRQALGQGPEFLTYFNYEAQQDKSGLPNDRFSAERPEGSISTLTIQRTEQRDSAMYRCASSSMTRGPYEQYFGPGTRLTVT.

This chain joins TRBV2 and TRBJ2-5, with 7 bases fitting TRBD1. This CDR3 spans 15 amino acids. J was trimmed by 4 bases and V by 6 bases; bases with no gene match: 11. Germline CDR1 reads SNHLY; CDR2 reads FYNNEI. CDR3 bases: TGTGCCAGCAGGCGGGTCCTATCAGGGGGAGAGACCCAGTACTTC. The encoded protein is CASRRVLSGGETQYF.

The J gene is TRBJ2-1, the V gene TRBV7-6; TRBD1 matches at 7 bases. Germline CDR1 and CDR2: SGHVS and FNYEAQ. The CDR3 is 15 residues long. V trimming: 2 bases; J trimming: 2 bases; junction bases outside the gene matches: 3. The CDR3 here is CASSLSQGAYNEQFF. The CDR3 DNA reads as TGTGCCAGCAGCTTATCCCAGGGGGCCTACAATGAGCAGTTCTTC.

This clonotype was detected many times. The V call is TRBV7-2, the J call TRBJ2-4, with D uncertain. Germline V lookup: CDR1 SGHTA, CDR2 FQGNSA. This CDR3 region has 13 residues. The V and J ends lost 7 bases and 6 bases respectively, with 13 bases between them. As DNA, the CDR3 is TGTGCCAGCACGAAGGGCCGGATAAACATTCAGTACTTC. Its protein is CASTKGRINIQYF.

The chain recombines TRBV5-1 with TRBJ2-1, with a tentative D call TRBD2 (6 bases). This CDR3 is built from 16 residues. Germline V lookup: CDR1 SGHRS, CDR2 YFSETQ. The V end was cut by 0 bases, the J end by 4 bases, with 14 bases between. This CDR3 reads CASSLAAGPGYNEQFF. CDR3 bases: TGCGCCAGCAGCTTGGCGGCGGGACCGGGATACAATGAGCAGTTCTTC.

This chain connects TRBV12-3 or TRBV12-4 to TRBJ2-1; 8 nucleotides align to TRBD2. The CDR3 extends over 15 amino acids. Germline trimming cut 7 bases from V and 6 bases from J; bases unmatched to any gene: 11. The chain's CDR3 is CASTFTGGSGNEQFF. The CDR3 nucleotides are TGTGCCAGCACCTTTACGGGGGGGTCGGGCAATGAGCAGTTCTTC.

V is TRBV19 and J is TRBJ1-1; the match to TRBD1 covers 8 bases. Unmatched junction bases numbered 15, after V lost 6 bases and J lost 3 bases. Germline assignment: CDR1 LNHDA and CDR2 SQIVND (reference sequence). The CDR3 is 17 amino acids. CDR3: CASSPGAAGGFYTEAFF. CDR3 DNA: TGTGCCAGTAGCCCTGGGGCAGCAGGGGGCTTCTACACTGAAGCTTTCTTT.

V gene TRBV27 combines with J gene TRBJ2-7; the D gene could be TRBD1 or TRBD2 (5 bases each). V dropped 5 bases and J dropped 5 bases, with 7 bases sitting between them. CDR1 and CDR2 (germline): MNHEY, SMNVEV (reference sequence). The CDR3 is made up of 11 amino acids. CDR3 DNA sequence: TGTGCCAGCAGTCGGGGCCACGAGCAGTACTTC. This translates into CASSRGHEQYF.

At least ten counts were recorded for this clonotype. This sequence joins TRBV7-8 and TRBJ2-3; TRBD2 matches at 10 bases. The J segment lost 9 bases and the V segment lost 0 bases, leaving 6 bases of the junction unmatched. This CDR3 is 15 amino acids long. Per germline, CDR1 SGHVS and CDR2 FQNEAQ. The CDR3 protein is CASSLARLAGETQYF. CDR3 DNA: TGTGCCAGCAGCTTAGCGCGTCTAGCGGGGGAGACGCAGTATTTT.

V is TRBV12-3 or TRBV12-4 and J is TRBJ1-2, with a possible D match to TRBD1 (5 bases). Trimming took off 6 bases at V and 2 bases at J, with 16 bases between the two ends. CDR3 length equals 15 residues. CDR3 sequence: CASSLGAATNYGYTF. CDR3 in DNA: TGTGCCAGCAGCCTAGGGGCTGCGACAAACTATGGCTACACCTTC.

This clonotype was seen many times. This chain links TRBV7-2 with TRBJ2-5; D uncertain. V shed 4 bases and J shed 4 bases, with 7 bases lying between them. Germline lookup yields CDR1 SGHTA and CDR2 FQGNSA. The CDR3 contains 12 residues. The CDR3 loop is CASSSSRETQYF. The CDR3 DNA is TGTGCCAGCAGCTCTAGTAGAGAGACCCAGTACTTC.

CDR3 in amino acids: CASSLAGERREQYF. The CDR3 bases are TGTGCCAGCAGCTTAGCGGGAGAGAGGCGGGAGCAGTACTTC. The chain joins TRBV7-2 to TRBJ2-7, with a weak D call TRBD2 (5 bases). V lost 0 bases and J 7 bases, leaving 13 bases between the germline ends. Germline CDR1 SGHTA, CDR2 FQGNSA. There are 14 residues in the CDR3.

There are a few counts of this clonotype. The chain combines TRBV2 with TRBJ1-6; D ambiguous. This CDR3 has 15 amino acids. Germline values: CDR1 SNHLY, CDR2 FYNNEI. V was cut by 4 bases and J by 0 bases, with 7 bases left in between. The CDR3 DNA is TGTGCCAGCAGTGGAATTAGCTCCTATAATTCACCCCTCCACTTT. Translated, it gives CASSGISSYNSPLHF.